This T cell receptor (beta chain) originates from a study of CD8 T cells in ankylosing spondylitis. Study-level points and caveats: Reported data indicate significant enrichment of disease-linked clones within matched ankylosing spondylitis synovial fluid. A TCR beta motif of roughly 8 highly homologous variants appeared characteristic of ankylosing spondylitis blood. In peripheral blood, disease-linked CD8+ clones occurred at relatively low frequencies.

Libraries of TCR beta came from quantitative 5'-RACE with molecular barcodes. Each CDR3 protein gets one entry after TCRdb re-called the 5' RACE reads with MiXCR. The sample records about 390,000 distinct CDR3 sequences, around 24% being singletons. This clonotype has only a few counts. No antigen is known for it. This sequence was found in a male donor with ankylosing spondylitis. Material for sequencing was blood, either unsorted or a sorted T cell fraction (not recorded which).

CDR3 sequence reads: CASTPNGRATGELFF. CDR3 sequence (DNA): TGTGCCAGCACCCCCAACGGGAGGGCCACCGGGGAGCTGTTTTTT. The chain uses TRBV27 and TRBJ2-2; 8 positions match TRBD2. In germline, CDR1 is MNHEY, CDR2 SMNVEV (reference sequence). The V gene end was trimmed by 7 bases and the J gene end by 4 bases; junction bases not matched to a gene: 8. This CDR3 has 15 amino acids.